Below, one T cell receptor (beta chain) is given with its context. The antigen remains unidentified. The CDR3 is 14 amino acids. With 2 bases removed from V and 4 bases from J, the gap between germline ends came to 12 bases. Germline loops: CDR1 SGHTA, CDR2 FQGTGA. The data are from a study of T cell responses to AZD1222 COVID-19 vaccine. Findings of the study overall: Variant regions that are unmutated are reportedly the target of nearly half of spike-specific TCRs.

Generated by immunoSEQ multiplex PCR, the TCRdb table keeps only in-frame clones and is missing some. The sample holds under 150,000 clones; about 88% are singletons and the top ten take about 17%. The TCR originated in an adult in good health. This chain joins TRBV7-3 and TRBJ2-7; D may be TRBD2 (6 bases). This sample comprised peripheral blood, obtained on day 0 of MenACWY control vaccination. The CDR3 region has the DNA TGTGCCAGCAGCTTAGGTCAGGGAGGTTACGAGCAGTACTTC. Translated: CASSLGQGGYEQYF. Complete variable domain (other parts from reference TRBV7-3 and TRBJ2-7): GAGVSQTPSNKVTEKGKYVELRCDPISGHTALYWYRQSLGQGPEFLIYFQGTGAADDSGLPNDRFFAVRPEGSVSTLKIQRTERGDSAVYLCASSLGQGGYEQYFGPGTRLTVT.